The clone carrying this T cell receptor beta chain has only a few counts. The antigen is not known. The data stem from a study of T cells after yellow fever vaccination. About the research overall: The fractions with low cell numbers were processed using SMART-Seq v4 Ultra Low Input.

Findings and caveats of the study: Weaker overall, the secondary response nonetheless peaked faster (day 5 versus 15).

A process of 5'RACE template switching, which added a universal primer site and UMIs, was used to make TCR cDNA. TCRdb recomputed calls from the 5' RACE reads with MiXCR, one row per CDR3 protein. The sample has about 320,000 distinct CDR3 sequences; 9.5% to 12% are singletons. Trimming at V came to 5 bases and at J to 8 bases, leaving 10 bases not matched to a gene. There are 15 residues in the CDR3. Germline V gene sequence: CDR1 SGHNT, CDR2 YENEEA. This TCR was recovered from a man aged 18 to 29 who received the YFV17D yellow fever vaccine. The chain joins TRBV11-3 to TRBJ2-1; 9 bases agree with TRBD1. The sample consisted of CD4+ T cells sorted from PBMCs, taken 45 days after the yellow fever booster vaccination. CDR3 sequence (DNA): TGTGCCAGCAGCCCGGGGACAGGGATGAACCATGAGCAGTTCTTC. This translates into CASSPGTGMNHEQFF.